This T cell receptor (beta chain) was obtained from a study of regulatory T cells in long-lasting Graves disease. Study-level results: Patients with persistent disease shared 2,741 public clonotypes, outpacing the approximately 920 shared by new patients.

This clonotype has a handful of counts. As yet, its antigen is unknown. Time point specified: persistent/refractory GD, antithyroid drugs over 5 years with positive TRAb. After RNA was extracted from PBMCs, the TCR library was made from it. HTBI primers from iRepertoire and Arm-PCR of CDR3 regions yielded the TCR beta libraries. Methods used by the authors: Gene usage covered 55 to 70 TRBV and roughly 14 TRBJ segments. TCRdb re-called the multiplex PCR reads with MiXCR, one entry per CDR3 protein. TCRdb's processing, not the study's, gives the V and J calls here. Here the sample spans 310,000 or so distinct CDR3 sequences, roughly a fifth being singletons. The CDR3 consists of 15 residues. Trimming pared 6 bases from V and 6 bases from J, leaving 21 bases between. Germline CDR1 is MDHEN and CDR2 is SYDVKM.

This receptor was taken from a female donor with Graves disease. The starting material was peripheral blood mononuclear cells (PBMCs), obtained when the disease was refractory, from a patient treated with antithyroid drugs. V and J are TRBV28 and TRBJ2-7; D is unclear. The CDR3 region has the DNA TGTGCCAGCAGACCCAGAACCGGGCCCGGGCCCGAGCAGTACTTC. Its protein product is CASRPRTGPGPEQYF. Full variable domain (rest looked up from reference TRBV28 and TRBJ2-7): DVKVTQSSRYLVKRTGEKVFLECVQDMDHENMFWYRQDPGLGLRLIYFSYDVKMKEKGDIPEGYSVSREKKERFSLILESASTNQTSMYLCASRPRTGPGPEQYFGPGTRLTVT.